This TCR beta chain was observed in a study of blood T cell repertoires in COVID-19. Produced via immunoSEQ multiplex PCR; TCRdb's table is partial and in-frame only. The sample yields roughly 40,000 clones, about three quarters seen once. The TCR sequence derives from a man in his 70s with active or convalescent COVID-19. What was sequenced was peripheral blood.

The CDR3 nucleotides read TGTGCCAGCAGCGCGGACAGTAACTATGGCTACACCTTC. Its translation: CASSADSNYGYTF. V usage is TRBV5-4 and J usage is TRBJ1-2, with a tentative D call TRBD1 (6 bases). The V end lost 4 bases, the J end lost 1 base, and 8 bases lay between the germline ends. Per germline, CDR1 SGHNT and CDR2 YYREEE (reference sequence). The CDR3 sequence is 13 residues long.